The 2 T cell receptor beta chains below come from one sample, sequenced in a study of cytomegalovirus exposure and HLA in healthy donors. PCR primers comprised 60 Vbeta and 13 Jbeta primers. The assay was immunoSEQ multiplex PCR, and TCRdb's table has in-frame clones only and misses some. The repertoire includes 85,000 to 120,000 clones, over 70% of them detected once, and more than 2.5% sits in the top ten. The sequencing input was PBMCs. These receptors were obtained from a male donor in good health and CMV-seropositive.

The chain couples TRBV27 to TRBJ2-5; D is possibly TRBD1 (6 bases). CDR3 length equals 12 residues. V gave up 6 bases and J gave up 4 bases, with 9 bases separating them. Germline V gene sequence: CDR1 MNHEY, CDR2 SMNVEV (reference sequence). The CDR3 nucleotides are TGTGCCAGCAGCGGCAGGGGAGAGACCCAGTACTTC. Protein product: CASSGRGETQYF.

The genes are TRBV6-7 and TRBJ1-5; D gene uncertain. TRBV6-7 is an open reading frame, and its role is uncertain. The V end lost 8 bases, the J end lost 9 bases, and 8 bases lay between the germline ends. This CDR3 contains 10 residues. The CDR3 protein is CASRQSPQHF. The DNA of the CDR3 is TGTGCCAGCCGTCAGTCGCCCCAGCATTTT.